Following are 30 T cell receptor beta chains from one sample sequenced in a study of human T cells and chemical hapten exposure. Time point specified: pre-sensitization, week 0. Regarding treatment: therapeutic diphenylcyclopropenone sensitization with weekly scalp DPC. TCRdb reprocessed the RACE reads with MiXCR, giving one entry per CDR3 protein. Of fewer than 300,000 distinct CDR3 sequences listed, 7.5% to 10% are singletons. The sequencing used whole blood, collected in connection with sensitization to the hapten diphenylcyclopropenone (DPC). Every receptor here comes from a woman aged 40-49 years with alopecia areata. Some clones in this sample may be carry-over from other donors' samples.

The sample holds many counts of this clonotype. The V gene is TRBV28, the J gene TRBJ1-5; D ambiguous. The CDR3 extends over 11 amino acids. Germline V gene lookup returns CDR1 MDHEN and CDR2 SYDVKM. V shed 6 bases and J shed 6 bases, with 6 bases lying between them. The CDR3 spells CASSASQPQHF. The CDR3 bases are TGTGCCAGCAGCGCCAGTCAGCCCCAGCATTTT.

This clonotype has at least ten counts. CDR3 amino acids: CASSTTGSSSYEQYF. CDR3 DNA: TGTGCCAGCAGCACGACAGGGAGCAGCTCCTACGAGCAGTACTTC. The chain employs TRBV28 and TRBJ2-7; 7 nucleotides match TRBD1. Germline loops: CDR1 MDHEN, CDR2 SYDVKM. The CDR3 length is 15 residues. V gave up 6 bases and J gave up 0 bases; unmatched junction bases: 8.

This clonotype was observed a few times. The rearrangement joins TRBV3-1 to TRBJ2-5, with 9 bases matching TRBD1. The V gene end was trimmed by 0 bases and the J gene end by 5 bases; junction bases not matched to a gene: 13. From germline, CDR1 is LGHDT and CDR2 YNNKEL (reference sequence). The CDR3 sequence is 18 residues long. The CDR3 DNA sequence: TGTGCCAGCAGCCAAGATACAGGGGGCATTCGGGGTAGCGAGACCCAGTACTTC. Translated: CASSQDTGGIRGSETQYF.

The CDR3 here is CASRTKQGAVDEQFF. The CDR3 coding sequence is TGTGCCAGCAGGACCAAACAGGGGGCTGTCGATGAGCAGTTCTTC. This rearrangement joins TRBV7-9 to TRBJ2-1, with TRBD1 identical over 9 bases. Per the germline V gene, CDR1 is SEHNR and CDR2 is FQNEAQ (reference sequence). The CDR3 has 15 residues. J lost 8 bases, V lost 6 bases, and 11 bases had no gene match.

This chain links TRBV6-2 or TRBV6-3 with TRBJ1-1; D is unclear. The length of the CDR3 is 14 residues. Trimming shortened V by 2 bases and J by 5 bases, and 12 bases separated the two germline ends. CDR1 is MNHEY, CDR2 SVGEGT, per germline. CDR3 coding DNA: TGTGCCAGCAGTTACCTCCTCGGTCGTACTGAAGCTTTCTTT. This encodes CASSYLLGRTEAFF.

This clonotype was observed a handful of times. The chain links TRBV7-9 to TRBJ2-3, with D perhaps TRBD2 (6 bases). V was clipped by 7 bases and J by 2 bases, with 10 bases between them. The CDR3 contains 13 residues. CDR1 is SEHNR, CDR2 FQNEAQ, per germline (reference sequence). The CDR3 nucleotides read TGTGCCAGCAACACGGGAGACACAGATACGCAGTATTTT. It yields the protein CASNTGDTDTQYF.

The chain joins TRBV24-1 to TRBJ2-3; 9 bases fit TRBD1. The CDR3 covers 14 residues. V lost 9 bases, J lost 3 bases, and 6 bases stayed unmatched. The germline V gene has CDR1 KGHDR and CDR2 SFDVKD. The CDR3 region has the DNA TGTGCCACCGCCACAGGGGGCCGGACAGATACGCAGTATTTT. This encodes CATATGGRTDTQYF.

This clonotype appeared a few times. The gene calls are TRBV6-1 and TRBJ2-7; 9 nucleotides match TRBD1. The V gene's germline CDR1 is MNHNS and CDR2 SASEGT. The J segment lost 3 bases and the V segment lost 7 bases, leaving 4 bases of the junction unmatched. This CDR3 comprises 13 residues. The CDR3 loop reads CASTEDRGYEQYF. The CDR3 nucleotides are TGTGCCAGCACTGAGGACAGGGGCTACGAGCAGTACTTC.

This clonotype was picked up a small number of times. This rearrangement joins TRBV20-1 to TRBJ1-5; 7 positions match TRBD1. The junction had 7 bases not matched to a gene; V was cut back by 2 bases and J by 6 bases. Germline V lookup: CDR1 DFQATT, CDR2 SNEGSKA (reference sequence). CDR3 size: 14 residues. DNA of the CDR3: TGCAGTGCTAGAACGGTTAGGGGGCTTCAGCCCCAGCATTTT. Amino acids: CSARTVRGLQPQHF.

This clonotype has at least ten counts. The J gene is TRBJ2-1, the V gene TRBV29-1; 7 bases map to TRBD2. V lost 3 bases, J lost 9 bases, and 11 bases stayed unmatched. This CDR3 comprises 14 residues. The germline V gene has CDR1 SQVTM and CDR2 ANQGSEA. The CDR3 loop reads CSVDISGGGSEQFF. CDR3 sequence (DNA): TGCAGCGTTGATATCTCGGGGGGAGGTAGTGAGCAGTTCTTC.

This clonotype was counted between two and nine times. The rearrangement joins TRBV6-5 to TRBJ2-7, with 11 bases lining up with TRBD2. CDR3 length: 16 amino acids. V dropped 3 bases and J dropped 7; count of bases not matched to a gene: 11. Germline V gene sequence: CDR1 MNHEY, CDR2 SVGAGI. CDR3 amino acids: CASSYALSGRAGEQYF. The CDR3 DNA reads TGTGCCAGCAGTTATGCCCTTAGCGGGAGGGCCGGAGAGCAGTACTTC.

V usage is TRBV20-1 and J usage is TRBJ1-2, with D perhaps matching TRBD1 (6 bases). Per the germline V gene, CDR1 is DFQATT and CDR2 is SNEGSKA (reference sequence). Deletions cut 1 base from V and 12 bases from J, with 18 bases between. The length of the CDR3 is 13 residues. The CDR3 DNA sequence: TGCAGTGCTAGAGTCCCCCGGACAGAGAGGAACACCTTC. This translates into CSARVPRTERNTF.

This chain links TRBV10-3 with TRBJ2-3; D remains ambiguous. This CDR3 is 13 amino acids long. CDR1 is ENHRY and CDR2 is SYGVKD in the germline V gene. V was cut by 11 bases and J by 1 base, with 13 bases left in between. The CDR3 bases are TGTGCCGTACGACTCCCCGGCACAGATACGCAGTATTTT. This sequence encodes CAVRLPGTDTQYF.

The DNA for the CDR3 is TGTGCCAGTAGTATAGATCTGGCCCTTGCCGGGGAGCTGTTTTTT. Protein sequence: CASSIDLALAGELFF. The chain carries TRBV19 and TRBJ2-2, with D uncertain. The germline CDR1 and CDR2 sequences are LNHDA and SQIVND (reference sequence). V was cut by 0 bases and J by 6 bases, with 11 bases left in between. The CDR3 has 15 residues.

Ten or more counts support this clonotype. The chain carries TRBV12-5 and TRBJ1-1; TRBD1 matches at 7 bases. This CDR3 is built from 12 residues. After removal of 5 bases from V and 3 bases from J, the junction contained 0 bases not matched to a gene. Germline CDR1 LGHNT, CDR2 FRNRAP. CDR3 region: CASGTGDTEAFF. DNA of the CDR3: TGTGCTAGTGGTACAGGGGACACTGAAGCTTTCTTT.

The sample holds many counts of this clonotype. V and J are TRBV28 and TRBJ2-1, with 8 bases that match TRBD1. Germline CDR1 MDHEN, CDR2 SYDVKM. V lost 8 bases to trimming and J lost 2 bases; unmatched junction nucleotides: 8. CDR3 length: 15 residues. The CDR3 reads CASHPRDRTYNEQFF. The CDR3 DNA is TGTGCCAGCCATCCCCGGGACAGGACCTACAATGAGCAGTTCTTC.

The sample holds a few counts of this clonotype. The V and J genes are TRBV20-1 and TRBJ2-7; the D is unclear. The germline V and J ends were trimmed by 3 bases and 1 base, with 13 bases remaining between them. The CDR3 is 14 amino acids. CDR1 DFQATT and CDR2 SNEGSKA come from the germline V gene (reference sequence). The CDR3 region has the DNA TGCAGTGCTAGTCTCCTGACCGATTCCTACGAGCAGTACTTC. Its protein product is CSASLLTDSYEQYF.

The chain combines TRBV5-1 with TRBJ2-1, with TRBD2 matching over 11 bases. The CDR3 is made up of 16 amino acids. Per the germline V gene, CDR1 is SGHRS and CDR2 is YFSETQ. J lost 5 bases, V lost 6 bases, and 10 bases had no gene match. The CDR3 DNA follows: TGCGCCAGCATGCCGACTAGCGGGATACCTGACAATGAGCAGTTCTTC. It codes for CASMPTSGIPDNEQFF.

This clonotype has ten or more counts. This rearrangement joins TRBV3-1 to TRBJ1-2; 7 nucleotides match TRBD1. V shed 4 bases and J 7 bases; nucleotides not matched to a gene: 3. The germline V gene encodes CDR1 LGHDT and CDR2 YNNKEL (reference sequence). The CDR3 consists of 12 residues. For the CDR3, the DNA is TGTGCCAGCAGCCTACAGGGGTTTGGCTACACCTTC. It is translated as CASSLQGFGYTF.

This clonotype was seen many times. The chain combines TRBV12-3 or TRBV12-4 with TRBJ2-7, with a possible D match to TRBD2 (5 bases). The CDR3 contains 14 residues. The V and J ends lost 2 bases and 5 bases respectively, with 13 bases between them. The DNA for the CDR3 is TGTGCCAGCAGTTTATCCACTGAGGGAAACGAGCAGTACTTC. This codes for CASSLSTEGNEQYF.

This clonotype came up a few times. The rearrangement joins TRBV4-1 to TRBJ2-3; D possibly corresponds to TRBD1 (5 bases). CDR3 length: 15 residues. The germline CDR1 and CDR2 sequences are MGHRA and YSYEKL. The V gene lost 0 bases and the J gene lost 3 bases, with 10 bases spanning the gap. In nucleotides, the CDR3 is TGCGCCAGCAGCCAAGACAGGGTGAAAACAGATACGCAGTATTTT. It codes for CASSQDRVKTDTQYF.

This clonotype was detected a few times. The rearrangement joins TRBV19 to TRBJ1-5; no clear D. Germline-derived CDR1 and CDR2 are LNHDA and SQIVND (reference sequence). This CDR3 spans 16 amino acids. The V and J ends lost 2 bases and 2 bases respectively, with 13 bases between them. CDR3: CASSISVGRGNQPQHF. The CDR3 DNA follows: TGTGCCAGTAGTATATCGGTGGGAAGGGGCAATCAGCCCCAGCATTTT.

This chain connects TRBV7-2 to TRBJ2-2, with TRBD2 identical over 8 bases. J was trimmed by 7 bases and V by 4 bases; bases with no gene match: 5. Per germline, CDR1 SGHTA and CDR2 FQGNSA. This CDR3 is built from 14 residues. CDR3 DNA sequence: TGTGCCAGCAGCTCCGTAGCGGGAAGCGGGGAGCTGTTTTTT. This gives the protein CASSSVAGSGELFF.

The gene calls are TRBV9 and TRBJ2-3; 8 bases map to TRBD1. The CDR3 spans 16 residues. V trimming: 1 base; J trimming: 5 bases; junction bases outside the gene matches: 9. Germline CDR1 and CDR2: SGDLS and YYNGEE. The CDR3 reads CASSVNFGQGGDTQYF. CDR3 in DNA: TGTGCCAGCAGCGTAAATTTTGGACAGGGTGGAGATACGCAGTATTTT.

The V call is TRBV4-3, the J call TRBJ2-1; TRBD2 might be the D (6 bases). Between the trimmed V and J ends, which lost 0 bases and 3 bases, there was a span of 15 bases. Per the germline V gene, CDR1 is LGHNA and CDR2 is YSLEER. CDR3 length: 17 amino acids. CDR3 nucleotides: TGCGCCAGCAGCCAAGATTTTGGGACTCCTATCTACAATGAGCAGTTCTTC. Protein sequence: CASSQDFGTPIYNEQFF.

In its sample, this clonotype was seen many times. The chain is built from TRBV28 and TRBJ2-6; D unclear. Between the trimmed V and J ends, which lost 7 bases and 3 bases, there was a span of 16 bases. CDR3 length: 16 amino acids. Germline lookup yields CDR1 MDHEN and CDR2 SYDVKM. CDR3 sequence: CASNRIGQLGANVLTF. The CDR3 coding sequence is TGTGCCAGCAACCGTATCGGGCAACTTGGGGCCAACGTCCTGACTTTC. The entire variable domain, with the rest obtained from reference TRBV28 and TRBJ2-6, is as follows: DVKVTQSSRYLVKRTGEKVFLECVQDMDHENMFWYRQDPGLGLRLIYFSYDVKMKEKGDIPEGYSVSREKKERFSLILESASTNQTSMYLCASNRIGQLGANVLTFGAGSRLTVL.

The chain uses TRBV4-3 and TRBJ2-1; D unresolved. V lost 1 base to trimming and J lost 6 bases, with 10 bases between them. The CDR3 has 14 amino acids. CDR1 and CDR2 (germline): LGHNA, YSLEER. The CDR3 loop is CASSQVKDRNEQFF. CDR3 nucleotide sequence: TGCGCCAGCAGCCAAGTTAAAGACCGCAATGAGCAGTTCTTC.

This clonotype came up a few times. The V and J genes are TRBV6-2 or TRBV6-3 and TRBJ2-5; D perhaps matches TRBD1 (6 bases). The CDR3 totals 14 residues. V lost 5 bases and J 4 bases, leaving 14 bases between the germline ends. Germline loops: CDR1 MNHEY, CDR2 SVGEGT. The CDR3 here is CASSPTGRGETQYF. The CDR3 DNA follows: TGTGCCAGCAGTCCTACAGGGAGAGGAGAGACCCAGTACTTC.

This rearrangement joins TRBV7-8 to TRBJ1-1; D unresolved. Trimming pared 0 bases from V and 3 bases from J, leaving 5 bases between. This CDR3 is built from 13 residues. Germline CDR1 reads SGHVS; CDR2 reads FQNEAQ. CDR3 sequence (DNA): TGTGCCAGCAGCTTAGCGGCAGACACTGAAGCTTTCTTT. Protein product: CASSLAADTEAFF.

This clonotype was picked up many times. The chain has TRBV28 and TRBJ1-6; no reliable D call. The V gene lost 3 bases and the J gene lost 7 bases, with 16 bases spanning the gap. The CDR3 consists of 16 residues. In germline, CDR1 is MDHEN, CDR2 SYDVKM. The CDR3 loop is CASSFRVIRRNSPLHF. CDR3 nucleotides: TGTGCCAGCAGTTTTCGGGTAATACGGCGAAATTCACCCCTCCACTTT.